The rows below give T cell receptor beta chains drawn from one sample of a study of T cell responses to AZD1222 COVID-19 vaccine. Assay used: immunoSEQ multiplex PCR; TCRdb lists only in-frame clones, some missing. This sample has approximately 150,000 clones, with approximately 90% found just once. The input for sequencing was peripheral blood, taken on day 0 of AZD1222 vaccination. The receptors derive from an adult in good health. The CDR3 runs from the conserved cysteine through the conserved F or W. Fields, in order: J gene, V gene, clone size, D gene, CDR3 DNA, CDR3 protein. The D gene is left open where the match is weak. Clone size appears in some rows only: once, few, many, or a class for an expanded clone.

>TRBJ2-6|TRBV7-3|-|-
TGTGCCAGCAGCTTAGCAGGGGTTGGGGCCAACGTCCTGACTTTC
CASSLAGVGANVLTF
>TRBJ2-7|TRBV13|once|-
TGTGCCAGCAGCTCCCCCCGGTCCGCGAGGCCCTACGAGCAGTACTTC
CASSSPRSARPYEQYF
>TRBJ1-6|TRBV27|-|TRBD1
TGTGCCAGCAGCTTATCAAACCCCTCACCGGGACAGCTTTTTAATTCACCCCTCCACTTT
CASSLSNPSPGQLFNSPLHF
>TRBJ2-3|TRBV3-1/TRBV3-2|-|-
TGTGCCAGCAGCCAAGTCCCTAGCCCCCGCACAGATACGCAGTATTTT
CASSQVPSPRTDTQYF
>TRBJ1-6|TRBV29-1|-|-
TGCAGCGTTCAAGGGTTGGGGAATAATTCACCCCTCCACTTT
CSVQGLGNNSPLHF
>TRBJ2-5|TRBV29-1|-|TRBD1
TGCAGCGTTCTTAGTGACAGGGTGGGGACCCAGTACTTC
CSVLSDRVGTQYF
>TRBJ2-1|TRBV27|-|TRBD2
TGTGCCAGCAGGGGTAGCGGGAGGGCCAACTTTACCTACAATGAGCAGTTCTTC
CASRGSGRANFTYNEQFF
>TRBJ2-1|TRBV10-3|-|TRBD2
TGTGCCACCCAAGAAGCGGGAACTTACAATGAGCAGTTCTTC
CATQEAGTYNEQFF
>TRBJ2-1|TRBV21-1|-|-
TGTGCCAGCAGCAGCTATTACTACAGGGGCTCCTACAATGAGCAGTTCTTC
CASSSYYYRGSYNEQFF
>TRBJ1-1|TRBV28|many|TRBD1
TGTGCCAGCAGTCCACAGGGGGCTGAAGCTTTCTTT
CASSPQGAEAFF
>TRBJ1-5|TRBV10-3|-|-
TGTGCCATCAGTATAGGGACGGGGGGAGGCCAGCCCCAGCATTTT
CAISIGTGGGQPQHF
>TRBJ1-4|TRBV5-4|-|TRBD1
TGTGCCAGCAGCCGCGGGACAGTCAATGAAAAACTGTTTTTT
CASSRGTVNEKLFF
>TRBJ2-1|TRBV11-2|-|TRBD2
TGTGCCAGCAGCGCCCAACTAGCGAGCAAAAACAATGAGCAGTTCTTC
CASSAQLASKNNEQFF
>TRBJ1-2|TRBV6-5|-|TRBD1
TGTGCCAGCAGGAGACAGGGATCCTATGGCTACACCTTC
CASRRQGSYGYTF
>TRBJ2-1|TRBV6-1|few|TRBD1
TGTGCCAGCAGTGTTCTACTAGGGTCCATGATACAGGGGGGTGAGCAGTTCTTC
CASSVLLGSMIQGGEQFF
>TRBJ2-2|TRBV19|once|-
TGTGCCAGTAGGGCTAGTGATACCGGGGAGCTGTTTTTT
CASRASDTGELFF
>TRBJ2-7|TRBV2|-|-
TGTGCCAGCAGTGAATGGGGCGAGCAGTACTTC
CASSEWGEQYF
>TRBJ1-1|TRBV6-5|-|TRBD1
TGTGCCAGCACCTCCGACAGGGCTGAGAACACTGAAGCTTTCTTT
CASTSDRAENTEAFF
>TRBJ2-2|TRBV5-1|-|-
TGCGCCAGCAGCCGAGGGCACTTGAACACCGGGGAGCTGTTTTTT
CASSRGHLNTGELFF
>TRBJ1-1|TRBV30|-|-
TGTGCCTGGAGTAACACTGAAGCTTTCTTT
CAWSNTEAFF
>TRBJ2-5|TRBV14|-|TRBD2
TGTGCCAGCAGCCCCTGGATGGGAGCCGGGGGGGAGACCCAGTACTTC
CASSPWMGAGGETQYF
>TRBJ2-3|TRBV7-6|-|-
TGTGCCAGCAGCTTAGATGTTGCAGATACGCAGTATTTT
CASSLDVADTQYF